These 20 T cell receptor beta chains share one sample of origin, sequenced in a study of blood T cell repertoires in COVID-19. The repertoire was sequenced with immunoSEQ multiplex PCR; TCRdb's copy has only in-frame clones and lacks some. The table lists about 190,000 clones, 90% of them singletons. Sequencing used peripheral blood. The source of these receptors is a man aged 50 to 60 with acute or convalescent COVID-19.

The rearrangement uses TRBV5-5 and TRBJ1-5, with TRBD1 matching 7 bases. CDR3 length: 15 residues. Germline V gene lookup returns CDR1 SGHKS and CDR2 YYEKEE (reference sequence). The junction had 5 bases not matched to a gene; V was cut back by 4 bases and J by 1 base. As DNA, the CDR3 is TGTGCCAGCAGCCGCGACAGGGCGAGCAATCAGCCCCAGCATTTT. This translates into CASSRDRASNQPQHF.

The J gene is TRBJ1-2, the V gene TRBV11-2; D gene unclear. V lost 5 bases to trimming and J lost 8 bases, with 12 bases between them. Germline CDR1 is SGHAT and CDR2 is FQNNGV. The CDR3 is 12 residues long. This chain's CDR3 is CASSLRHSGYTF. The CDR3, as DNA: TGTGCCAGCAGCCTCCGTCACAGCGGCTACACCTTC.

The rearrangement uses TRBV20-1 and TRBJ2-7; 7 bases fit TRBD1. V lost 5 bases and J lost 6; bases outside the gene matches: 4. The V gene's germline CDR1 is DFQATT and CDR2 SNEGSKA (reference sequence). The CDR3 runs 11 residues. The DNA for the CDR3 is TGCAGTGCTTCCCGACAGGGCGAGCAGTACTTC. It translates to CSASRQGEQYF.

This rearrangement joins TRBV28 to TRBJ1-6; 8 nucleotides agree with TRBD1. The CDR3 runs 14 residues. The V segment lost 7 bases and the J segment 7 bases; nucleotides outside the gene matches: 6. The germline gives CDR1 MDHEN, CDR2 SYDVKM. DNA for the CDR3: TGTGCCAGCACTCCCGGACAGGGCAATTCACCCCTCCACTTT. Encoded protein: CASTPGQGNSPLHF. Drawing the rest from reference TRBV28 and TRBJ1-6, the complete variable domain is DVKVTQSSRYLVKRTGEKVFLECVQDMDHENMFWYRQDPGLGLRLIYFSYDVKMKEKGDIPEGYSVSREKKERFSLILESASTNQTSMYLCASTPGQGNSPLHFGNGTRLTVT.

This chain links TRBV19 with TRBJ2-2, with TRBD2 identical over 14 bases. The CDR3 consists of 18 residues. J gave up 6 bases and V 3 bases, and 9 bases lay outside the gene matches. The germline V gene encodes CDR1 LNHDA and CDR2 SQIVND (reference sequence). CDR3 in DNA: TGTGCCAGTAGTATCACGGGTTGGGGACTAGCGGGAGCCGGGGAGCTGTTTTTT. This sequence encodes CASSITGWGLAGAGELFF.

As regards this clone: One junction end does not reproduce the germline sequence, and a read error may be involved. The V call is TRBV2, the J call TRBJ2-2; D not certain. CDR3 length equals 15 residues. Per the germline V gene, CDR1 is SNHLY and CDR2 is FYNNEI. The DNA of the CDR3 is TGTGCCAGCAGTAAAGCTAACAGGAACACCGGGGAGCTGTTTTTT. It specifies CASSKANRNTGELFF.

The rearrangement joins TRBV7-3 to TRBJ1-1; 10 bases fit TRBD1. Germline V gene data show CDR1 as SGHTA and CDR2 as FQGTGA. Losses at the gene ends were 5 bases for V and 8 bases for J; bases not matched to a gene: 5. The CDR3 extends over 13 amino acids. The CDR3 DNA follows: TGTGCCAGCAGCGCCCAGACAGGGGGCGAAGCTTTCTTT. It specifies CASSAQTGGEAFF.

V and J are TRBV5-4 and TRBJ1-1, with D unresolved. Per germline, CDR1 SGHNT and CDR2 YYREEE (reference sequence). V was clipped by 1 base and J by 1 base, with 8 bases between them. This CDR3 spans 14 amino acids. DNA of the CDR3: TGTGCCAGCAGCTTGACTCCCACGAACACTGAAGCTTTCTTT. This sequence encodes CASSLTPTNTEAFF.

This clone was observed once. The V and J genes are TRBV7-3 and TRBJ2-5; TRBD2 matches 13 bases. V was pared by 5 bases and J by 5 bases, with 8 bases of the junction left unmatched. The length of the CDR3 is 16 residues. Germline values: CDR1 SGHTA, CDR2 FQGTGA. The CDR3 protein is CASSPKGLAGSETQYF. The CDR3 coding sequence is TGTGCCAGCAGCCCCAAGGGACTAGCGGGGTCGGAGACCCAGTACTTC.

This CDR3 is CASSFIDRAKNIQYF. The DNA for the CDR3 is TGTGCCAGCAGTTTTATAGACAGGGCCAAAAACATTCAGTACTTC. The chain recombines TRBV28 with TRBJ2-4; the D gene is possibly TRBD1 (6 bases). This CDR3 contains 15 residues. V was pared by 3 bases and J by 1 base, with 10 bases between. Germline V gene data show CDR1 as MDHEN and CDR2 as SYDVKM. The variable domain in full, with the rest retrieved from reference TRBV28 and TRBJ2-4, is DVKVTQSSRYLVKRTGEKVFLECVQDMDHENMFWYRQDPGLGLRLIYFSYDVKMKEKGDIPEGYSVSREKKERFSLILESASTNQTSMYLCASSFIDRAKNIQYFGAGTRLSVL.

V is TRBV19 and J is TRBJ2-7; 12 nucleotides align to TRBD2. V lost 4 bases, J lost 7 bases, and 8 bases stayed unmatched. CDR1 is LNHDA, CDR2 SQIVND, per germline (reference sequence). The CDR3 length is 15 residues. The CDR3 loop reads CASSTRTSGNREQYF. The CDR3 coding sequence is TGTGCCAGTAGTACCAGGACTAGCGGGAACCGTGAGCAGTACTTC.

The chain is built from TRBV11-2 and TRBJ2-7; D perhaps matches TRBD2 (6 bases). CDR1 is SGHAT, CDR2 FQNNGV, per germline. This CDR3 has 15 residues. V was trimmed by 4 bases and J by 0 bases, leaving 13 bases between them. The CDR3, as DNA: TGTGCCAGCAGCTCCCCTCGGGAGAGCTCCTACGAGCAGTACTTC. This translates into CASSSPRESSYEQYF.

The chain recombines TRBV5-1 with TRBJ2-7, with 10 bases lining up with TRBD1. V lost 0 bases to trimming and J lost 2 bases; unmatched junction nucleotides: 2. Per germline, CDR1 SGHRS and CDR2 YFSETQ. The CDR3 sequence is 15 residues long. This CDR3 is CASSLEGQGTYEQYF. CDR3 sequence (DNA): TGCGCCAGCAGCTTGGAGGGACAGGGGACCTACGAGCAGTACTTC.

J is TRBJ1-4 and V is TRBV4-2; no clear D gene. CDR1 is LGHNA and CDR2 is YNFKEQ in the germline V gene. Trimming stripped 0 bases from V and 8 bases from J, with 10 bases between. The CDR3 consists of 14 residues. The CDR3 sequence: CASSQESLREKLFF. In DNA, the CDR3 is TGTGCCAGCAGCCAAGAATCCCTGAGGGAAAAACTGTTTTTT.

The J gene is TRBJ1-4, the V gene TRBV2; tentatively, D is TRBD1 (6 bases). Looked up from germline, CDR1 is SNHLY and CDR2 is FYNNEI. Deletions cut 4 bases from V and 4 bases from J, with 13 bases between. This CDR3 has 15 amino acids. As DNA, the CDR3 is TGTGCCAGCAGTGTATTGGGACACCATAATGAAAAACTGTTTTTT. Its protein is CASSVLGHHNEKLFF.

The chain recombines TRBV9 with TRBJ1-1, with 8 bases that match TRBD1. CDR3 length: 14 amino acids. J was trimmed by 3 bases and V by 7 bases; bases with no gene match: 8. Germline V gene lookup returns CDR1 SGDLS and CDR2 YYNGEE. The CDR3 coding sequence is TGTGCCAGCGGACAGGGAGCCCGTGACACTGAAGCTTTCTTT. Protein sequence: CASGQGARDTEAFF.

V usage is TRBV5-6 and J usage is TRBJ2-2; 8 nucleotides match TRBD1. The CDR3 is 17 amino acids. Germline CDR1 reads SGHDT; CDR2 reads YYEEEE. Trimming cost V 3 bases and J 2 bases; bases outside gene matches: 9. Here the CDR3 DNA reads TGTGCCAGCAGCTCCATACAGGGGGTTAGTAACACCGGGGAGCTGTTTTTT. Its protein is CASSSIQGVSNTGELFF.

This chain uses TRBV20-1 with TRBJ2-1; 11 bases agree with TRBD2. CDR1 is DFQATT, CDR2 SNEGSKA, per germline (reference sequence). V was pared by 3 bases and J by 0 bases, with 10 bases of the junction left unmatched. This CDR3 is built from 18 residues. The CDR3 reads CSASTLAGGRSSYNEQFF. The CDR3 bases are TGCAGTGCTAGTACGCTAGCGGGGGGCCGGAGCTCCTACAATGAGCAGTTCTTC.

The chain recombines TRBV5-6 with TRBJ1-2, with a weak D call TRBD1 (5 bases). From germline, CDR1 is SGHDT and CDR2 YYEEEE. V gave up 2 bases and J gave up 3 bases, with 14 bases separating them. The CDR3 covers 15 residues. Here the CDR3 reads CASSFGRVLDYGYTF. DNA for the CDR3: TGTGCCAGCAGCTTTGGCAGGGTACTCGACTATGGCTACACCTTC.

As regards this clone: The junction differs from germline at one of its ends, possibly a read error. The chain combines TRBV7-3 with TRBJ2-3, with no clear D. CDR3 length equals 12 residues. The germline CDR1 and CDR2 sequences are SGHTA and FQGTGA. The CDR3 sequence is CASSLDYSNLHF. DNA for the CDR3: TGTGCCAGCAGCTTAGATTACAGCAACCTCCATTTT.